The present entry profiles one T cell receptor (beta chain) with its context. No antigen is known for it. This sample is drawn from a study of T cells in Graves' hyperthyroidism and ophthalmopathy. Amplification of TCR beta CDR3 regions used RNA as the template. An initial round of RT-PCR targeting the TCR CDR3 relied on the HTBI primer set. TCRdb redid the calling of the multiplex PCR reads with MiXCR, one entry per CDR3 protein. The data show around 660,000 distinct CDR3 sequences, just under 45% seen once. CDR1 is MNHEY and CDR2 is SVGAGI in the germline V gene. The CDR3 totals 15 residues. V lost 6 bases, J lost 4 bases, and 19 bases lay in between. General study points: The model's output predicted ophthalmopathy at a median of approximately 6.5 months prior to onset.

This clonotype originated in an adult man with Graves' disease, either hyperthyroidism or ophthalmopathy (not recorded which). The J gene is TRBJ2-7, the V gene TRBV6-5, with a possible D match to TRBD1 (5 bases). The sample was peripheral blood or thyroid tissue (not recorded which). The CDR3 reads CASSTQVRGPYEQYF. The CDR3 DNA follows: TGTGCCAGCAGCACACAAGTAAGGGGCCCTTACGAGCAGTACTTC.